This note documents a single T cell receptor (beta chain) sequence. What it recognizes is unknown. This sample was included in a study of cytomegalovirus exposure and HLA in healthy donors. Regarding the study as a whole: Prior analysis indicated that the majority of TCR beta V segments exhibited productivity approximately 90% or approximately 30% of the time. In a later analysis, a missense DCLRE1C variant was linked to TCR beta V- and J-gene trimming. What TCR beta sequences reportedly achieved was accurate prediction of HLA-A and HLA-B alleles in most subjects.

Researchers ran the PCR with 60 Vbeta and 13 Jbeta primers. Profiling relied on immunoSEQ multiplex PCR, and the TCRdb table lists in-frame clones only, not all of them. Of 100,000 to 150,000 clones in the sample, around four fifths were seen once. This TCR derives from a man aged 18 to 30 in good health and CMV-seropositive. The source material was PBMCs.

DNA for the CDR3: TGTGCCAGTAGTCCCCCCGGACAGGACACCGGGGAGCTGTTTTTT. Its protein is CASSPPGQDTGELFF. J is TRBJ2-2 and V is TRBV19; 7 nucleotides line up with TRBD1. This CDR3 comprises 15 residues. J was trimmed by 3 bases and V by 5 bases; bases with no gene match: 6. Germline V CDR1 and CDR2: LNHDA, SQIVND (reference sequence). The full variable domain, its missing parts supplied by reference TRBV19 and TRBJ2-2, is DGGITQSPKYLFRKEGQNVTLSCEQNLNHDAMYWYRQDPGQGLRLIYYSQIVNDFQKGDIAEGYSVSREKKESFPLTVTSAQKNPTAFYLCASSPPGQDTGELFFGEGSRLTVL.